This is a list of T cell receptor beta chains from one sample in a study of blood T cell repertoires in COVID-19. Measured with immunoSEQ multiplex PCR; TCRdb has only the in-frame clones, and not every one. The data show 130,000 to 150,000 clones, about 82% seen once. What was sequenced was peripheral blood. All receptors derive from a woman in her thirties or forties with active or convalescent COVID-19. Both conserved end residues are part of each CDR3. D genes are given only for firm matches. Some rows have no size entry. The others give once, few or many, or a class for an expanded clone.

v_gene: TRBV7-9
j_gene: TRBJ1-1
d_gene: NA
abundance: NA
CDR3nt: TGCCTGCTCGGAGGGATCGAAGCTTTCTTT
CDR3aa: CLLGGIEAFF

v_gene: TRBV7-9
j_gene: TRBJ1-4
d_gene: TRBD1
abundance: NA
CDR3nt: TGTGCCAGCAGCCCCTTTCAGGGGGCCGAAAAACTGTTTTTT
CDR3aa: CASSPFQGAEKLFF

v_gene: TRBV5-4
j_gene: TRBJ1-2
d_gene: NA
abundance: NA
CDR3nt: TGTGCCAGCAGCTTGGGGTGGACGGGGGGTGGCTACACCTTC
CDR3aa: CASSLGWTGGGYTF

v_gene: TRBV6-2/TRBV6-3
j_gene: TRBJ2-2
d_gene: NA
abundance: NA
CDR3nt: TGTGCCAGCAGTTACTATGACACCACCGGGGAGCTGTTTTTT
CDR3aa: CASSYYDTTGELFF

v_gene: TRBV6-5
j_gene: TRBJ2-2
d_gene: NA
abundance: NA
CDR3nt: TGTGCCAGCAGTTACTCGTACTCCACCGGGGAGCTGTTTTTT
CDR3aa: CASSYSYSTGELFF

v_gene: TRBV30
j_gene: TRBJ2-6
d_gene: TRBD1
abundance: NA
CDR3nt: TGTGCCTGGAGTAGCCTGGGGGGACAGGTTATCTCTGGGGCCAACGTCCTGACTTTC
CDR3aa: CAWSSLGGQVISGANVLTF

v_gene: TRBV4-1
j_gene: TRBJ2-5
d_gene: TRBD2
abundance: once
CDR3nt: TGCGCCAGCAGCCAAGATCAAGGGCTAGCGGGGAAAGAGACCCAGTACTTC
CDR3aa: CASSQDQGLAGKETQYF

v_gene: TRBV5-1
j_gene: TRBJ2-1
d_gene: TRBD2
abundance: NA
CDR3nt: TGCGCCAGCAGGTTGGGACTAGCGGGGGCCTGGGAGCAGTTCTTC
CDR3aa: CASRLGLAGAWEQFF

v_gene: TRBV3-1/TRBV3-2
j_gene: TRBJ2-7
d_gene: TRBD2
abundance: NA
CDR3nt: TGTGCCAGCAGCCAAGATGGACTAGCGGGGTTTCCTGGCGAGCAGTACTTC
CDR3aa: CASSQDGLAGFPGEQYF

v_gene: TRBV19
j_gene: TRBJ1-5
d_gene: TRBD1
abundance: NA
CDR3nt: TGTGCCAGTAGTCAGGGGGCGCGAAGCAATCAGCCCCAGCATTTT
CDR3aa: CASSQGARSNQPQHF

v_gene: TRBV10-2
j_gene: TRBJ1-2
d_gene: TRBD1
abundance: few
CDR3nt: TGCGCCAGCAGCGGACAGGGAGTGGGGCTCTATGGCTACACCTTC
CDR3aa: CASSGQGVGLYGYTF

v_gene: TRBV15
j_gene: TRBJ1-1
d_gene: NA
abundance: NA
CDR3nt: TGTGCCACCAGCAGACCCCGGGACATCCTCGAGGCTTTCTTT
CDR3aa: CATSRPRDILEAFF

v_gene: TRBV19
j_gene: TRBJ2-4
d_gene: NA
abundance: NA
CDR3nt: TGTGCCAGTAGTACGTGGAGGGCGAGGCCCAAAAACATTCAGTACTTC
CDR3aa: CASSTWRARPKNIQYF

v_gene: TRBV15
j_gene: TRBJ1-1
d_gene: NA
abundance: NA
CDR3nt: TGTGCCACCAGCAGAGACCCATCCTTCGGAACAGGGTCAGCTTTCTTT
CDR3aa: CATSRDPSFGTGSAFF

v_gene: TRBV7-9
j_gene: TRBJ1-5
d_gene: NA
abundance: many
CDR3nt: TGTGCCAGCAGCTTATCCGGGGGGGCGTACAATCAGCCCCAGCATTTT
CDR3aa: CASSLSGGAYNQPQHF

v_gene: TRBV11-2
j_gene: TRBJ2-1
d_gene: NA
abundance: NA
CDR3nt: TGTGCCAGCAGCGCCCCTGGGCGAACGCAGTTCTTC
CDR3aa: CASSAPGRTQFF

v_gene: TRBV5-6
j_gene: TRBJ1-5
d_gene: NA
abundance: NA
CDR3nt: TGTGCCAGCAGCTTGTCAGGGGAAGTTCAGCCCCAGCATTTT
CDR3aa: CASSLSGEVQPQHF

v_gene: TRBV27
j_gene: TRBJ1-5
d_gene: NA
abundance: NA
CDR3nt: TGTGCCAGCAAGTCGACAGTCCAAAGCAATCAGCCCCAGCATTTT
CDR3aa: CASKSTVQSNQPQHF

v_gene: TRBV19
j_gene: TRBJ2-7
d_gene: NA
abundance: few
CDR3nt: TGTGCCAGTAGTTTTGCGAACTACGAGCAGTACTTC
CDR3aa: CASSFANYEQYF

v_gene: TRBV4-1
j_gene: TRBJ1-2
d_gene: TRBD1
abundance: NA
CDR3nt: TGCGCCAGCAGCCAAGATTATCAGGGGGCCGGCTATGGCTACACCTTC
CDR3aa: CASSQDYQGAGYGYTF

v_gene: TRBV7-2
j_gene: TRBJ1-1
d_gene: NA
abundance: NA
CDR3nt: TGTGCCAGCAGCTTAGCTTTCGGTGGAGGGAACACTGAAGCTTTCTTT
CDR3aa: CASSLAFGGGNTEAFF

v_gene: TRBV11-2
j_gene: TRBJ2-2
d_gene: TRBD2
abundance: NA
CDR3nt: TGTGCCAGCAGCTCCACTGGGGGGGAGAACACCGGGGAGCTGTTTTTT
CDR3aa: CASSSTGGENTGELFF

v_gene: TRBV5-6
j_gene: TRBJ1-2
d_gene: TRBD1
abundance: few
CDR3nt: TGTGCCAGCAGCTTGGGGTTAAGAGGGACAGGGCTCTATGGCTACACCTTC
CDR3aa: CASSLGLRGTGLYGYTF

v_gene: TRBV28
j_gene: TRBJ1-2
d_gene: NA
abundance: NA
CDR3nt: TGTGCCAGCACCGCCCTTTCCGGGGGGCGCGGGATCTATGGCTACACCTTC
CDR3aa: CASTALSGGRGIYGYTF

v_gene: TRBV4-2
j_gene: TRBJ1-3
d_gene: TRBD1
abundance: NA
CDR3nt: TGTGCCAGCAGCCCAGGGGGCCGGGGGGACACCATATATTTT
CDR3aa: CASSPGGRGDTIYF

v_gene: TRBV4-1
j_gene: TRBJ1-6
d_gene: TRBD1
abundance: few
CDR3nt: TGCGCCAGCAGCCAGGGACAGGGGGATTCACCCCTCCACTTT
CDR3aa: CASSQGQGDSPLHF

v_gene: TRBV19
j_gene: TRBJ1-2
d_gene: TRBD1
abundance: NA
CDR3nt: TGTGCCAGTAGCCGAACTACTAGGGGGCTTGATGGCTACACCTTC
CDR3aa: CASSRTTRGLDGYTF

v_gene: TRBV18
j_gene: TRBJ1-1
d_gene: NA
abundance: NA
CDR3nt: TGTGCCAGCTCACCACGGCGGGACCCCGACGGCACTGAAGCTTTCTTT
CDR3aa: CASSPRRDPDGTEAFF

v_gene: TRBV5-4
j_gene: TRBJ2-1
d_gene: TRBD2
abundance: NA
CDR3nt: TGTGCCAGCAGACCCGGGACTAGCGGCGACTACAATGAGCAGTTCTTC
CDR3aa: CASRPGTSGDYNEQFF

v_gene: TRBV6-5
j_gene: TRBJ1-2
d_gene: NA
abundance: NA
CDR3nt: TGTGCCAGCAGTTACGGGGTGGCAGGGAACTATGGCTACACCTTC
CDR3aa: CASSYGVAGNYGYTF

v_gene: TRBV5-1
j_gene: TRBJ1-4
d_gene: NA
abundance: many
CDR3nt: TGCGCCAGCAGCGCCCGACAGGCGTCTAATGAAAAACTGTTTTTT
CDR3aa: CASSARQASNEKLFF

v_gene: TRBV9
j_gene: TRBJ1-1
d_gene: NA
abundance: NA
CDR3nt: TGTGCCAGCAGCCCCTCGGCGGGGGTGAACACTGAAGCTTTCTTT
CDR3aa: CASSPSAGVNTEAFF

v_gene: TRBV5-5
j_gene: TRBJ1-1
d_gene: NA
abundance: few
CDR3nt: TGTGCCAGCAGGCCGGGTCTCCCTCTCGGAGCTTTCTTT
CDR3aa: CASRPGLPLGAFF

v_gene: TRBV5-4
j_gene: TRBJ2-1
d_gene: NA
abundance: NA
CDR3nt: TGTGCCAGCAGCTTGGAGGTATTAGCGGAGTACAATGAGCAGTTCTTC
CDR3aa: CASSLEVLAEYNEQFF

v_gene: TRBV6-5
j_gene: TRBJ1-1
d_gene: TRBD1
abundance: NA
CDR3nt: TGTGCCAGCAGTCCCCAGACAGGGGTGAACACTGAAGCTTTCTTT
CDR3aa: CASSPQTGVNTEAFF

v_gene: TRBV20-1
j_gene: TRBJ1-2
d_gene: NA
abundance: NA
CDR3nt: TGCAGTGCTAGCCGAGGCTATGGCTACACCTTC
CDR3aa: CSASRGYGYTF

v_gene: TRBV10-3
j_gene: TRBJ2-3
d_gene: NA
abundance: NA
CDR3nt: TGTGCCACTAAAGCCCGAACAGATACGCAGTATTTT
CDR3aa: CATKARTDTQYF

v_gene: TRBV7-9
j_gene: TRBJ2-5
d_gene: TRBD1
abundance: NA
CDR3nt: TGTGCCAGCAGACCAGGGACAGCGCAGACCCAGTACTTC
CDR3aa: CASRPGTAQTQYF

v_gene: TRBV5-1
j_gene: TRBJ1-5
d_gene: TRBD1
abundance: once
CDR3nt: TGCGCCAGCAGCCTTACAGGGGGGAATGAGCCCCAGCATTTT
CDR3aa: CASSLTGGNEPQHF

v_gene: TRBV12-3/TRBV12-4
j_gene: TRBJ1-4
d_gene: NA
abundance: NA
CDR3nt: TGTGCCAGCAGTTTAGCGCTAGGCAGTTGGCTGTTTTTT
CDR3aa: CASSLALGSWLFF

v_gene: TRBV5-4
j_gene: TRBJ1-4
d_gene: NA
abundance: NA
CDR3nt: TGTGCCAGCAGCTTTTCGTTCGGGACTAATGAAAAACTGTTTTTT
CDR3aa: CASSFSFGTNEKLFF

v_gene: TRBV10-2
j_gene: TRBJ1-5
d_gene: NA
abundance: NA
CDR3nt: TGCGCCAGCAGTATAAACATGTTCAATCAGCCCCAGCATTTT
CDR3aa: CASSINMFNQPQHF

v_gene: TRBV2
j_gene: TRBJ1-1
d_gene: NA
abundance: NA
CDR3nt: TGTGCCAGCAGTACGCATCGGGGAGAGGGCACTGAAGCTTTCTTT
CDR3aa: CASSTHRGEGTEAFF

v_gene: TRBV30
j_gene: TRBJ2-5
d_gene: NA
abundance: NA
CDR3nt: TGTGCCTGGACCTCTCGGGGGACGGGAGAGACCCAGTACTTC
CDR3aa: CAWTSRGTGETQYF

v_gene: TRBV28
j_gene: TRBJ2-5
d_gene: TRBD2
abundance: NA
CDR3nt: TGTGCCAGCAGTTTGGGACTAGCGGGGACCCAAGAGACCCAGTACTTC
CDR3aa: CASSLGLAGTQETQYF

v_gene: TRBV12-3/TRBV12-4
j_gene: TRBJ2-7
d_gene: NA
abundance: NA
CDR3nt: TGTGCCAGCAGTTTATGGCACTCCTACGAGCAGTACTTC
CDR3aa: CASSLWHSYEQYF

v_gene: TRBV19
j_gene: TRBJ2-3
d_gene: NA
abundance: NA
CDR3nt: TGTGCCAGTAAGAGATTACGCACAGATACGCAGTATTTT
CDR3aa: CASKRLRTDTQYF

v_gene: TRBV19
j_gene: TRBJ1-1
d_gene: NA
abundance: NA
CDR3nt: TGTGCCAGTAGTATTTTGGGGGCGAACACTGAAGCTTTCTTT
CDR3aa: CASSILGANTEAFF

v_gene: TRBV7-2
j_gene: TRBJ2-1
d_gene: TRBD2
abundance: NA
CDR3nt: TGTGCCAGCATCTCTAGCGGGAGGGCCGGGAATGAGCAGTTCTTC
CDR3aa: CASISSGRAGNEQFF

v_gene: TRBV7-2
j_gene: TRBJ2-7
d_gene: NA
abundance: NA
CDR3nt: TGTGCCAGCAGCTTGGGGGCTAGCGGACGCTACGAGCAGTACTTC
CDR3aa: CASSLGASGRYEQYF